Sequencing of this T cell receptor beta chain was carried out in a study of cytomegalovirus exposure and HLA in healthy donors. In germline, CDR1 is MGHRA, CDR2 YSYEKL. V was cut by 1 base and J by 10 bases, with 7 bases left in between. The CDR3 contains 11 residues. TCRdb keeps only in-frame clones here, not all; method: immunoSEQ multiplex PCR. The table records some 290,000 clones, around 90% of them present only once. Separate from the roughly 700-subject first cohort, the approximately 120-subject validation cohort was the one that the donors belonged to. The receptor comes from a man aged 25 to 45 in good health and CMV-seronegative. J is TRBJ1-1 and V is TRBV4-1; D gene uncertain. Sequences were obtained from PBMCs. CDR3 in amino acids: CASSQAARAFF. DNA for the CDR3: TGCGCCAGCAGCCAAGCGGCTAGAGCTTTCTTT.